Shown below are 2 T cell receptor beta chains from a single sample sequenced in a study of PD-L1 blockade in urothelial cancer. The assay was immunoSEQ multiplex PCR, and TCRdb's table has in-frame clones only and misses some. The profile shows 35,000 or so clones, about a third of them singletons. The sample here was tumor tissue, taken before atezolizumab (anti-PD-L1) treatment. These receptors all stem from a man between 60 and 70 years old with urothelial cancer.

This clone was detected many times. The genes are TRBV6-8 and TRBJ1-5; D ambiguous. Germline loops: CDR1 MNHGY, CDR2 SAAAGT. The V and J ends lost 6 bases and 3 bases respectively, with 15 bases between them. The CDR3 runs to 15 residues. CDR3 bases: TGTGCCAGCAGGTTGTCCTTGGAGACCAATCAGCCCCAGCATTTT. Translated: CASRLSLETNQPQHF.

The V call is TRBV6-8, the J call TRBJ1-2; no clear D gene. The CDR3 totals 16 residues. Trimming removed 5 bases at V and 0 bases at J, with 16 bases between. CDR1 is MNHGY, CDR2 SAAAGT, per germline. The CDR3 spells CASSLPRSGTNYGYTF. For the CDR3, the DNA is TGTGCCAGCAGTCTACCCCGCTCGGGGACTAACTATGGCTACACCTTC.